The 31 T cell receptor beta chains given below trace back to one sample, sequenced in a study of blood T cell repertoires in COVID-19 (dated by TCRdb to about 2020). Libraries were constructed by the immunoSEQ multiplex PCR assay. Sourced from immuneACCESS, this table was stored by TCRdb with only in-frame sequences that have V and J called. A share of the clones is absent; for the studies checked, an unresolved V gene accounts for under half, and the remainder has no known explanation. Here the sample has 150,000 to 200,000 clones; approximately 90% occur a single time. The top ten hold 5.5% to 7% of the sample. What was sequenced was peripheral blood. Source of these receptors: a middle-aged man with active or convalescent COVID-19.

The J gene is TRBJ1-2, the V gene TRBV11-3; 9 bases are shared with TRBD1. The germline V gene has CDR1 SGHNT and CDR2 YENEEA. This CDR3 contains 14 residues. The junction had 3 bases not matched to a gene; V was cut back by 0 bases and J by 7 bases. The CDR3 spells CASSLEGQGRGYTF. In DNA form, the CDR3 reads TGTGCCAGCAGCTTAGAGGGACAGGGACGTGGCTACACCTTC.

The genes are TRBV30 and TRBJ2-7; D may be TRBD1 (6 bases). Trimming took off 2 bases at V and 2 bases at J, with 16 bases between the two ends. Germline values: CDR1 GTSNPN, CDR2 SVGIG (reference sequence). This CDR3 region has 15 residues. The CDR3 reads CAWSPPRGAAYEQYF. The CDR3 region has the DNA TGTGCCTGGAGTCCTCCCAGGGGCGCGGCCTACGAGCAGTACTTC.

This chain uses TRBV28 with TRBJ1-6; D is undetermined. V was shortened by 3 bases and J by 8 bases, with 8 bases between the two germline ends. The CDR3 is 13 residues long. Looked up from germline, CDR1 is MDHEN and CDR2 is SYDVKM. The CDR3 coding sequence is TGTGCCAGCAGTTTTGAGAGGTATTCACCCCTCCACTTT. Its translation is CASSFERYSPLHF.

The V and J genes are TRBV5-1 and TRBJ1-3, with 8 bases identical to TRBD1. The CDR3 covers 17 residues. J lost 0 bases, V lost 0 bases, and 5 bases had no gene match. Germline loops: CDR1 SGHRS, CDR2 YFSETQ. The CDR3 sequence is CASSLGDRSLSGNTIYF. The CDR3 coding sequence is TGCGCCAGCAGCTTGGGGGACAGGAGCCTCTCTGGAAACACCATATATTTT.

This chain joins TRBV10-3 and TRBJ1-1; possible D gene TRBD1, 5 bases. The CDR3 runs to 13 residues. Per germline, CDR1 ENHRY and CDR2 SYGVKD. V was shortened by 2 bases and J by 2 bases, with 6 bases between the two germline ends. The CDR3 nucleotides are TGTGCCATCAGTGAGGACAGAAACACTGAAGCTTTCTTT. Translation gives CAISEDRNTEAFF.

V is TRBV7-9 and J is TRBJ2-3; D gene uncertain. Germline CDR1 is SEHNR and CDR2 is FQNEAQ (reference sequence). With 5 bases removed from V and 3 bases from J, the gap between germline ends came to 9 bases. The CDR3 contains 13 residues. CDR3 DNA: TGTGCCAGCAGCCCCCGTCGGACAGATACGCAGTATTTT. Translation gives CASSPRRTDTQYF.

The J gene is TRBJ1-5, the V gene TRBV27; tentatively, D is TRBD1 (6 bases). Germline loops: CDR1 MNHEY, CDR2 SMNVEV (reference sequence). V shed 4 bases and J shed 0 bases, with 10 bases lying between them. The CDR3 covers 15 residues. The CDR3 loop reads CASSSGQFSNQPQHF. CDR3 sequence (DNA): TGTGCCAGCAGTTCTGGACAGTTTAGCAATCAGCCCCAGCATTTT.

The chain uses TRBV5-4 and TRBJ1-4; no clear D gene. The CDR3 is 14 amino acids. The germline gives CDR1 SGHNT, CDR2 YYREEE (reference sequence). V shed 0 bases and J shed 6 bases, with 9 bases lying between them. CDR3 bases: TGTGCCAGCAGCTTGGGCGTCGAGCATGAAAAACTGTTTTTT. As protein: CASSLGVEHEKLFF.

The V and J genes are TRBV7-9 and TRBJ2-2; 7 nucleotides agree with TRBD1. Germline V gene lookup returns CDR1 SEHNR and CDR2 FQNEAQ (reference sequence). V was pared by 2 bases and J by 3 bases, with 3 bases of the junction left unmatched. The CDR3 is made up of 15 amino acids. The CDR3 sequence: CASSLTGQDTGELFF. CDR3 nucleotide sequence: TGTGCCAGCAGCTTAACTGGACAGGACACCGGGGAGCTGTTTTTT.

CDR3 sequence: CASSIPGQGIQPQHF. The CDR3, as DNA: TGTGCCAGTAGCATTCCGGGACAGGGGATACAGCCCCAGCATTTT. This rearrangement joins TRBV19 to TRBJ1-5; 10 bases align to TRBD1. The germline gives CDR1 LNHDA, CDR2 SQIVND (reference sequence). This CDR3 has 15 residues. V trimming: 6 bases; J trimming: 7 bases; junction bases outside the gene matches: 9.

The gene calls are TRBV28 and TRBJ2-2, with 9 bases that match TRBD1. The CDR3 has 13 residues. Germline assignment: CDR1 MDHEN and CDR2 SYDVKM. V trimming: 11 bases; J trimming: 6 bases; junction bases outside the gene matches: 7. The CDR3 reads CAAQGAISGELFF. CDR3 DNA sequence: TGTGCCGCACAGGGGGCAATCTCCGGGGAGCTGTTTTTT. Complete variable domain (other parts from reference TRBV28 and TRBJ2-2): DVKVTQSSRYLVKRTGEKVFLECVQDMDHENMFWYRQDPGLGLRLIYFSYDVKMKEKGDIPEGYSVSREKKERFSLILESASTNQTSMYLCAAQGAISGELFFGEGSRLTVL.

This chain joins TRBV6-1 and TRBJ1-2; TRBD1 matches 9 bases. Germline V CDR1 and CDR2: MNHNS, SASEGT. This CDR3 contains 18 residues. V lost 2 bases to trimming and J lost 2 bases; unmatched junction nucleotides: 12. This chain's CDR3 is CASSESWGQGASNYGYTF. The CDR3 nucleotides read TGTGCCAGCAGTGAATCATGGGGACAGGGAGCCTCCAACTATGGCTACACCTTC.

The V and J genes are TRBV28 and TRBJ2-7; 9 bases match TRBD1. The CDR3 spans 14 residues. The germline gives CDR1 MDHEN, CDR2 SYDVKM. Trimming removed 7 bases from V and 3 bases from J; junction bases left unmatched: 7. The CDR3 nucleotides are TGTGCCAGCAACGAAGGGGGACAGGGCTACGAGCAGTACTTC. Residues: CASNEGGQGYEQYF.

In this sample, this clone turned up once. J is TRBJ2-3 and V is TRBV7-6; TRBD1 matches 12 bases. The V segment lost 5 bases and the J segment 3 bases; nucleotides outside the gene matches: 9. This CDR3 spans 17 amino acids. Germline V CDR1 and CDR2: SGHVS, FNYEAQ. CDR3 region: CASSTGTGGRSTDTQYF. CDR3 in DNA: TGTGCCAGCAGCACCGGGACAGGGGGCCGTAGTACAGATACGCAGTATTTT.

CDR3 residues: CASTPGGTTDTQYF. CDR3 DNA: TGTGCCAGTACCCCCGGCGGAACCACAGATACGCAGTATTTT. This chain links TRBV19 with TRBJ2-3; D gene unclear. This CDR3 region has 14 residues. V lost 7 bases, J lost 2 bases, and 13 bases lay in between. Germline assignment: CDR1 LNHDA and CDR2 SQIVND (reference sequence).

This sequence joins TRBV11-3 and TRBJ2-5; D not certain. V lost 5 bases and J lost 3, with 10 bases in between. CDR3 length: 13 amino acids. Germline assignment: CDR1 SGHNT and CDR2 YENEEA. The DNA of the CDR3 is TGTGCCAGCAGCCCCCCCGAGGAAGAGACCCAGTACTTC. Its translation: CASSPPEEETQYF.

V and J are TRBV5-1 and TRBJ2-3; tentatively, D is TRBD1 (5 bases). The CDR3 length is 14 residues. Germline loops: CDR1 SGHRS, CDR2 YFSETQ. V was trimmed by 1 base and J by 5 bases, leaving 11 bases between them. The CDR3 region has the DNA TGCGCCAGCAGCTTGACTCCCGGACAAGATACGCAGTATTTT. It encodes CASSLTPGQDTQYF.

This chain joins TRBV19 and TRBJ1-1, with D possibly being TRBD1 (6 bases). The length of the CDR3 is 18 residues. The germline V gene has CDR1 LNHDA and CDR2 SQIVND (reference sequence). V lost 5 bases and J 4 bases, leaving 26 bases between the germline ends. The CDR3 protein is CASSSTGQLRSFSTEAFF. CDR3 DNA: TGTGCCAGTAGTTCAACCGGACAGCTCAGATCATTTAGCACTGAAGCTTTCTTT.

CDR3 bases: TGTGCCAGCAGCGTAGCGGGGGGGTGGGATGAGCAGTTCTTC. Translated: CASSVAGGWDEQFF. This rearrangement joins TRBV9 to TRBJ2-1, with 8 bases fitting TRBD2. CDR1 and CDR2 (germline): SGDLS, YYNGEE. There are 14 residues in the CDR3. V lost 0 bases, J lost 8 bases, and 4 bases stayed unmatched.

The chain is built from TRBV18 and TRBJ2-6, with D unresolved. The CDR3 is 13 amino acids. With 6 bases removed from V and 4 bases from J, the gap between germline ends came to 7 bases. Germline V gene lookup returns CDR1 KGHSH and CDR2 LQKENI. The CDR3 loop reads CASSFEGANVLTF. The DNA for the CDR3 is TGTGCCAGCTCCTTCGAGGGGGCCAACGTCCTGACTTTC.

This clone was observed a single time. This chain joins TRBV5-5 and TRBJ1-3; possibly TRBD1 for D (6 bases). The V end lost 2 bases, the J end lost 2 bases, and 11 bases lay between the germline ends. Germline assignment: CDR1 SGHKS and CDR2 YYEKEE (reference sequence). The CDR3 length is 15 residues. The CDR3 coding sequence is TGTGCCAGCAGCTTTGGGGGCCAGGCTGGAAACACCATATATTTT. Protein: CASSFGGQAGNTIYF.

This clone has a single count. The chain uses TRBV28 and TRBJ2-5; 7 nucleotides agree with TRBD2. The CDR3 is 15 amino acids. J gave up 7 bases and V 1 base, and 9 bases lay outside the gene matches. Germline V lookup: CDR1 MDHEN, CDR2 SYDVKM. The CDR3 loop reads CASSLSNPGEGTQYF. The DNA for the CDR3 is TGTGCCAGCAGTTTATCCAACCCCGGGGAGGGGACCCAGTACTTC.

This clone was picked up a small number of times. The chain employs TRBV6-6 and TRBJ1-1, with a possible D match to TRBD1 (5 bases). V lost 5 bases and J 6 bases, leaving 10 bases between the germline ends. The CDR3 loop spans 12 amino acids. Germline values: CDR1 MNHNY, CDR2 SVGAGI (reference sequence). The CDR3 region is CASSPRQSEAFF. The DNA for the CDR3 is TGTGCCAGCAGTCCAAGACAGTCTGAAGCTTTCTTT.

The chain couples TRBV5-1 to TRBJ1-1, with TRBD1 as a possible D gene (6 bases). The CDR3 is made up of 14 amino acids. Germline lookup yields CDR1 SGHRS and CDR2 YFSETQ. Deletions cut 0 bases from V and 4 bases from J, with 10 bases between. The CDR3 sequence is CASSLEAGVTEAFF. As DNA, the CDR3 is TGCGCCAGCAGCTTGGAGGCAGGGGTCACTGAAGCTTTCTTT.

The V and J genes are TRBV19 and TRBJ2-7; D is possibly TRBD1 (6 bases). Trimming cost V 1 base and J 2 bases, with 9 bases left between them. The germline V gene encodes CDR1 LNHDA and CDR2 SQIVND (reference sequence). This CDR3 is 14 amino acids long. In DNA form, the CDR3 reads TGTGCCAGTAGTATAGTCGCAGGGGCCTACGAGCAGTACTTC. This encodes CASSIVAGAYEQYF.

The CDR3 sequence is CASSGGQAGSPLHF. For the CDR3, the DNA is TGTGCCAGCAGTGGGGGACAGGCTGGATCACCCCTCCACTTT. The gene calls are TRBV6-4 and TRBJ1-6; TRBD1 agrees at 8 bases. The CDR3 is 14 amino acids. Unmatched junction bases numbered 6, after V lost 4 bases and J lost 10 bases. Germline CDR1 MRHNA, CDR2 SNTAGT.

The V gene is TRBV10-3, the J gene TRBJ2-7, with 8 bases matching TRBD1. Germline V gene lookup returns CDR1 ENHRY and CDR2 SYGVKD. The V gene end was trimmed by 6 bases and the J gene end by 4 bases; junction bases not matched to a gene: 2. The CDR3 totals 12 residues. The CDR3 nucleotides read TGTGCCATCAGGGGACAGGATTACGAGCAGTACTTC. This translates into CAIRGQDYEQYF.

The V and J genes are TRBV19 and TRBJ2-3; D not resolved. This CDR3 is built from 13 residues. Trimming took off 3 bases at V and 3 bases at J, with 7 bases between the two ends. Germline V gene data show CDR1 as LNHDA and CDR2 as SQIVND (reference sequence). CDR3 DNA sequence: TGTGCCAGTAGTATCCGCTATACAGATACGCAGTATTTT. It codes for CASSIRYTDTQYF.

The chain has TRBV6-5 and TRBJ1-4; no reliable D call. Between the trimmed V and J ends, which lost 2 bases and 4 bases, there was a span of 5 bases. CDR1 is MNHEY, CDR2 SVGAGI, per germline. The CDR3 totals 13 residues. The CDR3 region is CASSYGGNEKLFF. The CDR3 region has the DNA TGTGCCAGCAGTTACGGCGGTAATGAAAAACTGTTTTTT.

The gene calls are TRBV18 and TRBJ1-2, with D perhaps matching TRBD1 (6 bases). CDR1 is KGHSH, CDR2 LQKENI, per germline. This CDR3 is built from 14 residues. The V gene lost 3 bases and the J gene lost 2 bases, with 10 bases spanning the gap. The CDR3 here is CASSPDGTNYGYTF. For the CDR3, the DNA is TGTGCCAGCTCACCGGACGGGACAAACTATGGCTACACCTTC.

The V call is TRBV25-1, the J call TRBJ1-1; D is possibly TRBD1 (5 bases). Germline V CDR1 and CDR2: MGHDK, SYGVNS. Trimming left V 10 bases short and J 7 bases short, with 19 bases between. The CDR3 is 13 residues long. The CDR3 DNA reads TGTGCCACCGTATCGGGGGTCTGGGGTGAAGCTTTCTTT. It codes for CATVSGVWGEAFF.